This TCR beta chain emerged from a study of blood T cell repertoires in COVID-19. Study context: Italy, Spain and the United States were the sources of the convalescent and acute COVID-19 samples. Nucleic acid was either cDNA or gDNA, and it came from T cells, B-cell-depleted T cells, or PBMCs.

With V trimmed by 3 bases and J by 5 bases, 3 bases remained unmatched. CDR1 and CDR2 from the germline V gene are SGDLS and YYNGEE. The CDR3 totals 15 residues. Source study methods: Scientists estimated how many nucleated cells there were by amplifying reference gene primers. The repertoire was sequenced with immunoSEQ multiplex PCR; TCRdb's copy has only in-frame clones and lacks some. Clone size and V and J calls were adopted from that table, with D and trimming inferred from the DNA. The table records 110,000 or so clones, approximately 81% of them present only once. The sequence was collected from a man aged 35-49 years with acute or convalescent COVID-19. The chain employs TRBV9 and TRBJ1-4; 11 nucleotides align to TRBD1. Material for sequencing was peripheral blood. CDR3 DNA: TGTGCCAGCAGCGCAGGGACAGGGGGGAATGAAAAACTGTTTTTT. As protein: CASSAGTGGNEKLFF.